Following are 27 T cell receptor beta chains from one sample sequenced in a study of blood T cell repertoires in COVID-19. The table came from immunoSEQ multiplex PCR; TCRdb's copy has only in-frame clones and leaves some out. This table has 190,000 or so clones, around 87% appearing once. What was sequenced was peripheral blood. Source of these receptors: a man between 40 and 49 years old with active or convalescent COVID-19.

This clone was detected once. The chain couples TRBV6-5 to TRBJ1-2; D is ambiguous. The CDR3 is made up of 15 amino acids. CDR1 and CDR2 (germline): MNHEY, SVGAGI. V was trimmed by 11 bases and J by 4 bases, leaving 23 bases between them. DNA of the CDR3: TGTGCCGGCATGGGATCCCTAGGGCGGGCCTATGGCTACACCTTC. Residues: CAGMGSLGRAYGYTF.

The genes are TRBV6-2 or TRBV6-3 and TRBJ1-1; D might be TRBD1 (5 bases). V shed 2 bases and J shed 2 bases, with 12 bases lying between them. Per the germline V gene, CDR1 is MNHEY and CDR2 is SVGEGT. CDR3 length: 15 residues. The CDR3 reads CASSYGAVINTEAFF. CDR3 sequence (DNA): TGTGCCAGCAGTTACGGGGCGGTTATCAACACTGAAGCTTTCTTT.

V and J are TRBV30 and TRBJ1-3, with a possible D match to TRBD1 (6 bases). Trimming cost V 2 bases and J 0 bases, with 11 bases left between them. The CDR3 loop spans 15 amino acids. Germline assignment: CDR1 GTSNPN and CDR2 SVGIG (reference sequence). CDR3 coding DNA: TGTGCCTGGAGTCGCGGACAGTTCTCTGGAAACACCATATATTTT. It specifies CAWSRGQFSGNTIYF.

The chain combines TRBV27 with TRBJ2-6; weak D call: TRBD2 (5 bases). There are 15 residues in the CDR3. CDR1 MNHEY and CDR2 SMNVEV come from the germline V gene (reference sequence). V lost 4 bases to trimming and J lost 4 bases, with 11 bases between them. The CDR3 bases are TGTGCCAGCAGTTCCCCCGGGGAGGGGGCCAACGTCCTGACTTTC. Protein sequence: CASSSPGEGANVLTF.

This clone has only one observation. The chain employs TRBV9 and TRBJ2-3; TRBD1 matches at 8 bases. CDR1 and CDR2 (germline): SGDLS, YYNGEE. The J segment lost 3 bases and the V segment lost 2 bases, leaving 5 bases of the junction unmatched. There are 15 residues in the CDR3. CDR3 protein: CASSVPGGATDTQYF. The CDR3 region has the DNA TGTGCCAGCAGCGTCCCAGGGGGCGCAACAGATACGCAGTATTTT.

The chain employs TRBV30 and TRBJ1-6; D gene uncertain. The CDR3 covers 13 residues. Per the germline V gene, CDR1 is GTSNPN and CDR2 is SVGIG (reference sequence). V lost 1 base, J lost 8 bases, and 9 bases lay in between. CDR3 coding DNA: TGTGCCTGGAGTGGTGAGCGTTATTCACCCCTCCACTTT. This codes for CAWSGERYSPLHF.

CDR3: CATYSVSYEQYF. The CDR3 DNA sequence: TGTGCCACCTACTCTGTTTCCTACGAGCAGTACTTC. The gene calls are TRBV6-5 and TRBJ2-7; unclear D gene. Looked up from germline, CDR1 is MNHEY and CDR2 is SVGAGI. V lost 10 bases and J 1 base, leaving 11 bases between the germline ends. The CDR3 has 12 residues.

The chain couples TRBV6-2 or TRBV6-3 to TRBJ2-7; 8 bases are shared with TRBD2. With 6 bases clipped from V and 7 bases from J, the junction kept 11 bases outside the gene matches. The CDR3 extends over 14 amino acids. Germline V gives CDR1 MNHEY, CDR2 SVGEGT. The chain's CDR3 is CASSSSGTAWEQYF. The CDR3 DNA is TGTGCCAGCAGCAGTAGCGGGACTGCGTGGGAGCAGTACTTC.

V gene TRBV7-2 combines with J gene TRBJ2-7; TRBD2 matches 8 bases. The V segment lost 2 bases and the J segment 3 bases; nucleotides outside the gene matches: 3. This CDR3 contains 14 residues. Germline CDR1 is SGHTA and CDR2 is FQGNSA. CDR3 bases: TGTGCCAGCAGCTTAAACGGGGGGGGCTACGAGCAGTACTTC. It translates to CASSLNGGGYEQYF.

This sequence joins TRBV30 and TRBJ2-1, with TRBD1 as a possible D gene (6 bases). CDR3 length: 14 amino acids. Trimming took 5 bases from V and 9 from J, leaving 20 bases between them. Germline V gene lookup returns CDR1 GTSNPN and CDR2 SVGIG (reference sequence). CDR3 sequence (DNA): TGTGCCTGGGGTAGGGGATCCGGCAGGGGTGAGCAGTTCTTC. This codes for CAWGRGSGRGEQFF. Looking up the rest from reference TRBV30 and TRBJ2-1 gives the full variable domain: SQTIHQWPATLVQPVGSPLSLECTVEGTSNPNLYWYRQAAGRGLQLLFYSVGIGQISSEVPQNLSASRPQDRQFILSSKKLLLSDSGFYLCAWGRGSGRGEQFFGPGTRLTVL.

This clone was detected only once. V is TRBV7-2 and J is TRBJ1-5; no clear D gene. The germline V and J ends were trimmed by 3 bases and 7 bases, with 16 bases remaining between them. Germline V gives CDR1 SGHTA, CDR2 FQGNSA. The CDR3 totals 15 residues. CDR3 sequence reads: CASSLGPLSGQPQHF. CDR3 nucleotides: TGTGCCAGCAGCTTGGGCCCTCTGAGCGGGCAGCCCCAGCATTTT. Full variable domain (rest looked up from reference TRBV7-2 and TRBJ1-5): GAGVSQSPSNKVTEKGKDVELRCDPISGHTALYWYRQSLGQGLEFLIYFQGNSAPDKSGLPSDRFSAERTGGSVSTLTIQRTQQEDSAVYLCASSLGPLSGQPQHFGDGTRLSIL.

J is TRBJ1-1 and V is TRBV19, with D uncertain. The ends were cut back, 6 bases at V and 5 bases at J, with 10 bases in the middle. The CDR3 contains 12 residues. The germline V gene encodes CDR1 LNHDA and CDR2 SQIVND (reference sequence). The chain's CDR3 is CASSRGWTEAFF. CDR3 nucleotides: TGTGCCAGTAGCCGAGGTTGGACTGAAGCTTTCTTT.

The chain is built from TRBV6-5 and TRBJ1-3; D call uncertain. The CDR3 length is 13 residues. Trimming left V 2 bases short and J 7 bases short, with 9 bases between. CDR1 MNHEY and CDR2 SVGAGI come from the germline V gene. CDR3 in amino acids: CASSYLLENTIYF. The CDR3 DNA reads as TGTGCCAGCAGTTACCTTTTAGAGAACACCATATATTTT.

This clone was recorded many times. The chain combines TRBV5-1 with TRBJ1-2; TRBD1 is a possible D gene (5 bases). Germline CDR1 and CDR2: SGHRS and YFSETQ. The CDR3 spans 14 residues. Between the trimmed V and J ends, which lost 0 bases and 6 bases, there was a span of 12 bases. In DNA form, the CDR3 reads TGCGCCAGCAGCTTGGCCGGGCAGGGAAATGGCTACACCTTC. Translating gives CASSLAGQGNGYTF.

The chain couples TRBV25-1 to TRBJ1-1, with D perhaps matching TRBD1 (6 bases). The CDR3 consists of 15 residues. CDR1 is MGHDK and CDR2 is SYGVNS in the germline V gene. The ends were cut back, 6 bases at V and 1 base at J, with 15 bases in the middle. As DNA, the CDR3 is TGTGCCAGCAGCCCCCGATTGACAGGGAACACTGAAGCTTTCTTT. Translation gives CASSPRLTGNTEAFF.

The chain joins TRBV19 to TRBJ2-2, with D maybe TRBD1 (6 bases). The CDR3 consists of 10 residues. V was clipped by 9 bases and J by 7 bases, with 6 bases between them. Germline V gives CDR1 LNHDA, CDR2 SQIVND (reference sequence). The CDR3 loop is CASRGGELFF. CDR3 coding DNA: TGTGCCAGCAGGGGCGGGGAGCTGTTTTTT. The entire variable domain, with the rest obtained from reference TRBV19 and TRBJ2-2, is as follows: DGGITQSPKYLFRKEGQNVTLSCEQNLNHDAMYWYRQDPGQGLRLIYYSQIVNDFQKGDIAEGYSVSREKKESFPLTVTSAQKNPTAFYLCASRGGELFFGEGSRLTVL.

V usage is TRBV28 and J usage is TRBJ2-7; 13 nucleotides align to TRBD2. J was trimmed by 6 bases and V by 3 bases; bases with no gene match: 5. The CDR3 has 15 amino acids. Germline CDR1 is MDHEN and CDR2 is SYDVKM. In nucleotides, the CDR3 is TGTGCCAGCAGTTTCACTAGCGGGGGGGCCCGCGAGCAGTACTTC. Its protein product is CASSFTSGGAREQYF.

The J gene is TRBJ1-5, the V gene TRBV28, with D perhaps TRBD1 (6 bases). This CDR3 has 15 amino acids. Germline values: CDR1 MDHEN, CDR2 SYDVKM. With 6 bases removed from V and 2 bases from J, the gap between germline ends came to 14 bases. The CDR3 protein is CASRARGSGNQPQHF. In DNA, the CDR3 is TGTGCCAGCAGAGCCAGGGGAAGCGGCAATCAGCCCCAGCATTTT.

This rearrangement joins TRBV4-1 to TRBJ1-1, with TRBD1 as a possible D gene (6 bases). V lost 1 base and J 5 bases, leaving 11 bases between the germline ends. This CDR3 has 14 residues. Germline CDR1 reads MGHRA; CDR2 reads YSYEKL. The CDR3 coding sequence is TGCGCCAGCAGCCAAGCAACAGGGATAACTGAAGCTTTCTTT. Amino acid sequence: CASSQATGITEAFF.

This clone was seen only once. V gene TRBV18 combines with J gene TRBJ2-7; 8 bases match TRBD2. Germline trimming cut 1 base from V and 2 bases from J; bases unmatched to any gene: 10. The CDR3 consists of 17 residues. Germline assignment: CDR1 KGHSH and CDR2 LQKENI. The CDR3 loop is CASSPLQLAVIPYEQYF. CDR3 coding DNA: TGTGCCAGCTCACCACTGCAACTAGCGGTTATCCCCTACGAGCAGTACTTC.

The chain combines TRBV18 with TRBJ1-3, with 8 bases matching TRBD1. The length of the CDR3 is 14 residues. CDR1 KGHSH and CDR2 LQKENI come from the germline V gene. J gave up 3 bases and V 3 bases, and 1 base lay outside the gene matches. Written as DNA, the CDR3 is TGTGCCAGCTCACCGGACAGGGTTGGAAACACCATATATTTT. It specifies CASSPDRVGNTIYF.

V usage is TRBV4-1 and J usage is TRBJ1-2; D call uncertain. V was trimmed by 1 base and J by 5 bases, leaving 11 bases between them. The CDR3 length is 14 residues. Germline values: CDR1 MGHRA, CDR2 YSYEKL. The DNA of the CDR3 is TGCGCCAGCAGCCAAGGCGGAGATTTATATGGCTACACCTTC. Its protein product is CASSQGGDLYGYTF.

As for this clone: It is likely a read error, because the conserved phenylalanine at the end of the CDR3 is missing. No DNA is shown, since the ends of the CDR3 on it are uncertain; the CDR3 is the one TCRdb lists. V gene TRBV10-1 combines with J gene TRBJ1-2; TRBD1 reflects the table's D call only, with no check against the DNA. CDR1 is WNHNN and CDR2 is SYGVQD in the germline V gene (reference sequence). The CDR3 length is 8 residues, termini included. CDR3 residues: CASSDLQV.

This chain links TRBV6-6 with TRBJ1-2, with D tentatively TRBD1 (6 bases). Trimming left V 2 bases short and J 6 bases short, with 16 bases between. The CDR3 extends over 15 amino acids. Per germline, CDR1 MNHNY and CDR2 SVGAGI (reference sequence). In nucleotides, the CDR3 is TGTGCCAGCAGTTACGCCACGGGGGGGGCGGATGGCTACACCTTC. It yields the protein CASSYATGGADGYTF.

J is TRBJ1-1 and V is TRBV4-2, with D unresolved. Trimming took 0 bases from V and 0 from J, leaving 14 bases between them. The length of the CDR3 is 17 residues. Germline V gene lookup returns CDR1 LGHNA and CDR2 YNFKEQ. The CDR3 protein is CASSQEPRRRLNTEAFF. The CDR3 coding sequence is TGTGCCAGCAGCCAAGAACCGCGTCGTCGCCTGAACACTGAAGCTTTCTTT.

The rearrangement joins TRBV27 to TRBJ2-7, with 10 bases identical to TRBD1. This CDR3 has 18 amino acids. The germline gives CDR1 MNHEY, CDR2 SMNVEV (reference sequence). The J segment lost 2 bases and the V segment lost 2 bases, leaving 12 bases of the junction unmatched. This chain's CDR3 is CASSLVVGFGQGAYEQYF. CDR3 nucleotide sequence: TGTGCCAGCAGTTTAGTGGTCGGATTCGGACAGGGGGCCTACGAGCAGTACTTC.

The chain links TRBV9 to TRBJ2-2; no firm D call. Germline V gene sequence: CDR1 SGDLS, CDR2 YYNGEE. The CDR3 runs 14 residues. The germline V and J ends were trimmed by 0 bases and 4 bases, with 7 bases remaining between them. CDR3 amino acids: CASSVGPGTGELFF. The CDR3 DNA reads as TGTGCCAGCAGCGTAGGTCCGGGCACCGGGGAGCTGTTTTTT.